The 7 T cell receptor beta chains given below trace back to one sample, sequenced in a study of blood T cell repertoires in COVID-19. Repertoires were generated with immunoSEQ multiplex PCR, while TCRdb's copy carries only in-frame clones and drops some. The table includes about 90,000 clones, approximately 90% detected once. What was sequenced was peripheral blood. The origin of the receptors is a human donor with active COVID-19. The donor label of this sample is uncertain.

V gene TRBV18 combines with J gene TRBJ2-5; the match to TRBD1 covers 8 bases. Losses at the gene ends were 6 bases for V and 5 bases for J; bases not matched to a gene: 8. Germline V gene sequence: CDR1 KGHSH, CDR2 LQKENI. CDR3 length: 14 amino acids. The CDR3 spells CASSQDRAGETQYF. The CDR3 bases are TGTGCCAGCTCTCAGGACAGGGCGGGGGAGACCCAGTACTTC.

The chain couples TRBV7-9 to TRBJ2-4; D is possibly TRBD1 (6 bases). CDR1 SEHNR and CDR2 FQNEAQ come from the germline V gene (reference sequence). The V and J ends lost 2 bases and 8 bases respectively, with 13 bases between them. The CDR3 consists of 14 residues. The CDR3 loop is CASSLTQGTDIQYF. CDR3 nucleotides: TGTGCCAGCAGCTTAACACAGGGAACAGACATTCAGTACTTC. Full variable domain (outside the CDR3, taken from reference TRBV7-9 and TRBJ2-4): DTGVSQNPRHKITKRGQNVTFRCDPISEHNRLYWYRQTLGQGPEFLTYFQNEAQLEKSRLLSDRFSAERPKGSFSTLEIQRTEQGDSAMYLCASSLTQGTDIQYFGAGTRLSVL.

The CDR3 loop is CASSLGSNEQFF. CDR3 sequence (DNA): TGTGCCAGCAGCTTAGGGAGCAATGAGCAGTTCTTC. V gene TRBV7-7 combines with J gene TRBJ2-1; D ambiguous. Per germline, CDR1 SSHAT and CDR2 FNYEAQ (reference sequence). V was clipped by 1 base and J by 6 bases, with 4 bases between them. This CDR3 has 12 amino acids.

The chain is built from TRBV6-5 and TRBJ1-1, with 8 bases fitting TRBD1. The CDR3 is made up of 14 amino acids. CDR1 MNHEY and CDR2 SVGAGI come from the germline V gene. V dropped 7 bases and J dropped 0; count of bases not matched to a gene: 4. The CDR3, as DNA: TGTGCCAGCAAAGGGACAGGTATGAACACTGAAGCTTTCTTT. Protein product: CASKGTGMNTEAFF.

V usage is TRBV7-9 and J usage is TRBJ2-2; 7 bases are a match to TRBD2. V dropped 1 base and J dropped 5; count of bases not matched to a gene: 4. Germline V CDR1 and CDR2: SEHNR, FQNEAQ (reference sequence). This CDR3 has 15 residues. The CDR3 reads CASSLDSGRTGELFF. The CDR3 DNA sequence: TGTGCCAGCAGCTTAGATAGCGGGCGGACCGGGGAGCTGTTTTTT.

The chain combines TRBV28 with TRBJ2-1; 9 bases are a match to TRBD2. The V gene end was trimmed by 4 bases and the J gene end by 7 bases; junction bases not matched to a gene: 17. The germline V gene has CDR1 MDHEN and CDR2 SYDVKM. The CDR3 contains 18 residues. As DNA, the CDR3 is TGTGCCAGCAGTTCTCTGGGATGGGGCGGGGGGGCCGGTAATGAGCAGTTCTTC. Encoded protein: CASSSLGWGGGAGNEQFF. The whole variable domain, filled in from reference TRBV28 and TRBJ2-1, reads DVKVTQSSRYLVKRTGEKVFLECVQDMDHENMFWYRQDPGLGLRLIYFSYDVKMKEKGDIPEGYSVSREKKERFSLILESASTNQTSMYLCASSSLGWGGGAGNEQFFGPGTRLTVL.

This chain connects TRBV27 to TRBJ2-1; D perhaps matches TRBD2 (5 bases). CDR3 length: 18 residues. Trimming removed 0 bases from V and 0 bases from J, with 15 bases in between. Germline V gives CDR1 MNHEY, CDR2 SMNVEV (reference sequence). CDR3 in amino acids: CASSLSPWRSYSYNEQFF. Written as DNA, the CDR3 is TGTGCCAGCAGTTTATCCCCGTGGAGGTCATACTCCTACAATGAGCAGTTCTTC.